This TCR beta chain was recorded in a study of shared clonotypes between healthy human individuals. Trimming stripped 4 bases from V and 2 bases from J, with 18 bases between. The V gene's germline CDR1 is SGHNT and CDR2 YYREEE (reference sequence). The CDR3 is 16 amino acids. Libraries were prepared by immunoSEQ multiplex PCR; TCRdb keeps only in-frame clonotypes and omits some of them. Among over a million clones, 95% to 97% were seen once, and the ten largest hold roughly 1.2%. V is TRBV5-4 and J is TRBJ1-2; D ambiguous. The clonotype originates from a man aged 25-40 years in good health. The sequencing input was naive CD4+ T cells sorted from blood. Subset noted: CD45RA+ positively selected. This CDR3 is CASSPLADTNNYGYTF. CDR3 DNA: TGTGCCAGCAGCCCCCTGGCTGACACAAACAACTATGGCTACACCTTC.